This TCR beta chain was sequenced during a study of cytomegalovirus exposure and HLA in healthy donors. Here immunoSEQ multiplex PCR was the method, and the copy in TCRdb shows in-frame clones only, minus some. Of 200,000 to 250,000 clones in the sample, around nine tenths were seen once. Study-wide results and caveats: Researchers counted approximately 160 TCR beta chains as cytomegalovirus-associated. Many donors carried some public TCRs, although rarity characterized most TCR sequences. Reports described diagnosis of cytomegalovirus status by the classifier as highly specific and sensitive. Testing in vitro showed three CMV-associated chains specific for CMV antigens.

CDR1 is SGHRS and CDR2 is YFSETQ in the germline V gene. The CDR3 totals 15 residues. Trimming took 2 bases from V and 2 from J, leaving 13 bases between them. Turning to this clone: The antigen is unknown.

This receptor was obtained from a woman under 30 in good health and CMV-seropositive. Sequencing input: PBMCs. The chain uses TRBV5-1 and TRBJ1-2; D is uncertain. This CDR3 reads CASSFLARPNYGYTF. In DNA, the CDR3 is TGCGCCAGCAGCTTCCTTGCTAGGCCCAACTATGGCTACACCTTC.